This is a list of T cell receptor beta chains from one sample in a study of T cell clones after liver transplantation. Sequencing was performed with immunoSEQ multiplex PCR; in TCRdb, only in-frame clones are kept and a portion is missing. This sample has 6,500 to 8,500 clones, with roughly 74% found just once. The sequencing here drew on CD8+ T cells from blood, taken before liver transplant. These receptors were collected from a human donor who received a liver transplant. Each CDR3 is given with its conserved first and last residue. The D gene is left open where the match is weak. Not all rows give a size; the values are once, few, many and, for expanded clones, a class.

TRBJ1-5 TRBV6-1 TRBD1 - CASRGQGRIQPQHF TGTGCCAGCAGGGGACAGGGTCGGATTCAGCCCCAGCATTTT
TRBJ2-3 TRBV11-2 TRBD2 - CASSFGTSGIIDTQYF TGTGCCAGCAGCTTCGGGACTAGCGGGATTATAGATACGCAGTATTTT
TRBJ2-7 TRBV9 TRBD1 - CASSGTWDRRDEQYF TGTGCCAGCAGCGGAACTTGGGACAGGAGGGACGAGCAGTACTTC
TRBJ2-7 TRBV7-9 TRBD1 few CASSSPDGRGRHEQYF TGTGCCAGCAGCTCCCCGGATGGTAGGGGGCGCCACGAGCAGTACTTC
TRBJ2-3 TRBV30 - - CAWAVGSSTDTQYF TGTGCCTGGGCTGTGGGGTCCAGCACAGATACGCAGTATTTT
TRBJ2-2 TRBV27 TRBD2 - CASRLAGGPNGELFF TGTGCCAGCAGATTGGCGGGGGGGCCTAACGGGGAGCTGTTTTTT
TRBJ1-1 TRBV6-5 - few CASRSSRGTEAFF TGTGCCAGCAGATCCTCGCGTGGGACTGAAGCTTTCTTT
TRBJ2-1 TRBV6-5 TRBD2 - CASRPSSGGYNEQFF TGTGCCAGCAGACCGTCTAGCGGGGGGTACAATGAGCAGTTCTTC
TRBJ2-5 TRBV4-3 - once CASSQDRWGETQYF TGCGCCAGCAGCCAAGATAGGTGGGGGGAGACCCAGTACTTC
TRBJ1-2 TRBV7-9 TRBD1 - CASSLAGQDLYGYTF TGTGCCAGCAGCTTAGCGGGACAGGACCTCTATGGCTACACCTTC
TRBJ2-3 TRBV30 - - CAWSSGTVVLTDTQYF TGTGCCTGGAGTAGCGGAACAGTTGTTCTCACAGATACGCAGTATTTT
TRBJ1-5 TRBV2 - large CASGTGTPNQPQHF TGTGCCAGCGGAACCGGGACACCTAATCAGCCCCAGCATTTT
TRBJ2-1 TRBV5-4 TRBD2 - CASSPQSSGLAANEQFF TGTGCCAGCAGCCCGCAGTCATCGGGACTAGCGGCTAATGAGCAGTTCTTC
TRBJ2-7 TRBV5-1 - - CASSLGGPPTYEQYF TGCGCCAGCAGCTTGGGGGGCCCCCCAACCTACGAGCAGTACTTC
TRBJ2-3 TRBV7-2 - - CASSLYVGISSTDTQYF TGTGCCAGCAGCTTATATGTGGGGATATCTAGCACAGATACGCAGTATTTT
TRBJ2-1 TRBV27 TRBD1 - CASSLGTGNEQFF TGTGCCAGCAGTTTGGGGACAGGGAATGAGCAGTTCTTC
TRBJ2-7 TRBV2 TRBD1 - CASSFGQGDEQYF TGTGCCAGCAGTTTTGGACAGGGGGACGAGCAGTACTTC
TRBJ2-1 TRBV11-3 TRBD2 - CASSFPGREGPYNEQFF TGTGCCAGCAGCTTCCCAGGGCGGGAGGGCCCTTACAATGAGCAGTTCTTC
TRBJ2-1 TRBV19 - - CASALGPYNEQFF TGTGCCAGTGCACTAGGGCCCTACAATGAGCAGTTCTTC
TRBJ2-1 TRBV6-6 - - CASSTLGVINEQFF TGTGCCAGCAGTACCCTGGGGGTGATCAATGAGCAGTTCTTC
TRBJ2-1 TRBV7-9 - once CASSLGVGGEAEQFF TGTGCCAGCAGCTTAGGAGTAGGAGGGGAGGCTGAGCAGTTCTTC
TRBJ1-5 TRBV2 - - CASSESGATGQPQHF TGTGCCAGCAGTGAGTCCGGGGCCACGGGTCAGCCCCAGCATTTT
TRBJ2-1 TRBV9 - - CAGSRDGSYNEQFF TGTGCCGGGTCGAGGGATGGCTCCTACAATGAGCAGTTCTTC
TRBJ2-5 TRBV29-1 - few CSVRVLETQYF TGCAGCGTTCGGGTCTTGGAGACCCAGTACTTC
TRBJ2-3 TRBV5-1 - - CASRADSTDTQYF TGCGCCAGCCGAGCCGACAGCACAGATACGCAGTATTTT
TRBJ2-3 TRBV7-9 TRBD2 - CASSLLGLAGTDTQYF TGTGCCAGCAGCTTGTTGGGACTAGCGGGCACAGATACGCAGTATTTT